These T cell receptor beta chains were read from a single sample in a study of cytomegalovirus exposure and HLA in healthy donors. Some clones are missing from TCRdb's copy, which holds only in-frame ones; the method was immunoSEQ multiplex PCR. Found here are about 280,000 clones, 80% to 90% of them singletons; the top ten hold roughly 1%. The sample was PBMCs. Source of these receptors: a young woman in good health and CMV-seronegative. Both conserved end residues are part of each CDR3.

V gene,CDR3 length,J gene,CDR3 protein
TRBV4-3,18,TRBJ2-1,CASSQDLDSPTPFDEQFF
TRBV7-7,15,TRBJ2-3,CASSPSILNTDTQYF
TRBV29-1,14,TRBJ2-1,CSVDRLASFGEQFF
TRBV27,19,TRBJ1-1,CASSLMAFDRGYGGTEAFF
TRBV2,17,TRBJ2-4,CASSERSGVLAKNIQYF
TRBV5-1,13,TRBJ1-2,CASSLGGNYGYTF
TRBV6-5,14,TRBJ1-2,CAIGSNRGYYGYTF
TRBV5-1,16,TRBJ2-5,CASSLEGQGAYETQYF
TRBV30,12,TRBJ1-2,CAWSSTNYGYTF
TRBV6-5,15,TRBJ2-3,CASSHTGGGTDTQYF
TRBV2,12,TRBJ1-1,CASRQSNTEAFF
TRBV5-1,15,TRBJ1-1,CASSPFGVGNTEAFF
TRBV4-1,18,TRBJ2-7,CASSQGPSGQGGKREQYF
TRBV4-2,18,TRBJ1-1,CASSQDQGDSSSNTEAFF
TRBV2,11,TRBJ2-1,CASSDIDEQFF
TRBV7-6,17,TRBJ1-1,CASSFPRQSYMNTEAFF
TRBV4-1,14,TRBJ2-5,CASSQERGSETQYF
TRBV27,15,TRBJ2-1,CASSLIASAYNEQFF
TRBV2,13,TRBJ1-2,CASSVQGSYGYTF
TRBV10-1,13,TRBJ1-2,CASSAGKDYGYTF
TRBV19,15,TRBJ2-5,CASSITTFRGETQYF
TRBV7-2,16,TRBJ2-2,CASSLAPSGNTGELFF
TRBV7-2,15,TRBJ2-7,CASKTPLGSSYEQYF
TRBV7-9,15,TRBJ2-7,CASSLVGVNVGEQYF
TRBV29-1,14,TRBJ2-2,CSVPSPRDTGELFF
TRBV12-5,13,TRBJ2-2,CASGPEYTGELFF
TRBV5-1,15,TRBJ1-1,CASSSNRLMNTEAFF
TRBV9,16,TRBJ1-1,CASSVGAGTGETEAFF
TRBV4-1,14,TRBJ2-7,CASSQPDRVSEQYF
TRBV10-3,15,TRBJ1-2,CAISEGLGSRIGYTF
TRBV7-9,17,TRBJ2-7,CASSLVAGGPPTYEQYF
TRBV10-3,13,TRBJ1-1,CAITGGLNTEAFF
TRBV5-4,15,TRBJ2-7,CASRKTGTGAYEQYF
TRBV11-2,15,TRBJ1-4,CASSHGDRDNEKLFF
TRBV9,15,TRBJ1-4,CASSVQGARDEKLFF
TRBV4-3,14,TRBJ2-5,CASSRGQGKETQYF
TRBV6-5,15,TRBJ1-2,CASSYGGGLNYGYTF
TRBV27,17,TRBJ2-3,CASSLKRDTRSTDTQYF
TRBV29-1,16,TRBJ2-7,CSVLLGGTSGGAEQYF
TRBV2,14,TRBJ2-7,CASMKDTSSYEQYF
TRBV11-2,12,TRBJ1-1,CASSPAVLKAFF
TRBV11-2,13,TRBJ1-1,CASSLGGQLEAFF
TRBV30,11,TRBJ1-3,CAWSDRYTIYF
TRBV6-4,11,TRBJ2-3,CAPGGTDTQYF
TRBV6-5,12,TRBJ1-3,CASSYGGGTIYF
TRBV4-2,17,TRBJ2-7,CASSQELAGGTNYEQYF
TRBV27,15,TRBJ2-7,CASSSLAGGTYEQYF